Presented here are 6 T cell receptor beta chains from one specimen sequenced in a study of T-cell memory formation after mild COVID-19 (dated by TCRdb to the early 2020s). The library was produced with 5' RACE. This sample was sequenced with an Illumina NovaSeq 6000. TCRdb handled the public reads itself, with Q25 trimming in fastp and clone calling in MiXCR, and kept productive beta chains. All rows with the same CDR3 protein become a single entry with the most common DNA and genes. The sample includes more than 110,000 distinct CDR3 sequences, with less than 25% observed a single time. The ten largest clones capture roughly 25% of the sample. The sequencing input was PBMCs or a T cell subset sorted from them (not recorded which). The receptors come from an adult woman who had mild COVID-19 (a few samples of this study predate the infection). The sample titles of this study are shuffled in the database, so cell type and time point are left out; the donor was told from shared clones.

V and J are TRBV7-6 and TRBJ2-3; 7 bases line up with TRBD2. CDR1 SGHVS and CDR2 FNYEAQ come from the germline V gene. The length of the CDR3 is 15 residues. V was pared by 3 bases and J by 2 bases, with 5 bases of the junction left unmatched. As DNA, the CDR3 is TGTGCCAGCAGCTTGGGCGGGGGATACACAGATACGCAGTATTTT. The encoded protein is CASSLGGGYTDTQYF.

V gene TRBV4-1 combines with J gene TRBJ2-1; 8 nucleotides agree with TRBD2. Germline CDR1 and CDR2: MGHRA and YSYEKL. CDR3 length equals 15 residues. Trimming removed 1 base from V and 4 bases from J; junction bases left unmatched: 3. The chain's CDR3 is CASSQALAAYNEQFF. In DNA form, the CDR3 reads TGCGCCAGCAGCCAAGCACTAGCGGCTTACAATGAGCAGTTCTTC.

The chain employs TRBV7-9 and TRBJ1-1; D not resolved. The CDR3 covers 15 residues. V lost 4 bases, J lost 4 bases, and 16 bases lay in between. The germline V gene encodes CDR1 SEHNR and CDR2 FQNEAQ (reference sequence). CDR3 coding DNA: TGTGCCAGCAGCTCGATCGGAGAATGGGGCACTGAAGCTTTCTTT. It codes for CASSSIGEWGTEAFF.

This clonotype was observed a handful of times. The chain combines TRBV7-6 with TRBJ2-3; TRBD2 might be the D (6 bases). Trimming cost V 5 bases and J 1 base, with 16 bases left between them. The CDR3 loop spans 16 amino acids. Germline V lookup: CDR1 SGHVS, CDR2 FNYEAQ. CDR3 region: CASSPGGAGRTDTQYF. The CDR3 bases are TGTGCCAGCAGCCCCGGTGGTGCGGGACGCACAGATACGCAGTATTTT.

CDR3 sequence (DNA): TGTGCCACCAGCATACAAAATAGTCAGCCCCAGCATTTT. It specifies CATSIQNSQPQHF. The V gene is TRBV15, the J gene TRBJ1-5, with no clear D. This CDR3 comprises 13 residues. Germline lookup yields CDR1 LNHNV and CDR2 YYDKDF (reference sequence). Trimming removed 4 bases from V and 6 bases from J, with 10 bases in between.

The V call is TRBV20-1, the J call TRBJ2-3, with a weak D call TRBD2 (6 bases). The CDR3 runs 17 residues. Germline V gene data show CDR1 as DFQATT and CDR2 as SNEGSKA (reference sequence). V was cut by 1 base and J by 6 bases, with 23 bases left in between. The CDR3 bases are TGCAGTGCTAGAGCCCCAGGGACTTCCCTACTGGGGGATACGCAGTATTTT. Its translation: CSARAPGTSLLGDTQYF.